The T cell receptor beta chain under discussion was sequenced for a study of T cell repertoires in cytomegalovirus infection. At the level of the study: Matching HLA type and CMV infection were both indicated by public TCR beta signatures.

Remarks on this clonotype: Its specificity is unknown.

Study-wide findings and caveats: In two of eight donors, the top clonotype was HLA-C-restricted CMV-specific.

MiXCR was run by TCRdb on the reads, yielding one entry per CDR3 protein. The sample holds around 81,000 distinct CDR3 sequences, about 37% seen once. With 5 bases removed from V and 8 bases from J, the gap between germline ends came to 16 bases. Germline V gene data show CDR1 as SGHAT and CDR2 as FQNNGV. The CDR3 sequence is 13 residues long. The V gene is TRBV11-2, the J gene TRBJ2-7; possibly TRBD1 for D (6 bases). The clonotype originates from a human donor in good health (CMV status not recorded). Some clones in this sample may be carry-over from other donors' samples. This material consisted of CD8+ T cells from cultured PBMCs, taken from culture after CMV antigen stimulation. This CDR3 reads CASSAGTTYQQYF. DNA for the CDR3: TGTGCCAGCAGCGCCGGGACAACTTATCAGCAGTACTTC.